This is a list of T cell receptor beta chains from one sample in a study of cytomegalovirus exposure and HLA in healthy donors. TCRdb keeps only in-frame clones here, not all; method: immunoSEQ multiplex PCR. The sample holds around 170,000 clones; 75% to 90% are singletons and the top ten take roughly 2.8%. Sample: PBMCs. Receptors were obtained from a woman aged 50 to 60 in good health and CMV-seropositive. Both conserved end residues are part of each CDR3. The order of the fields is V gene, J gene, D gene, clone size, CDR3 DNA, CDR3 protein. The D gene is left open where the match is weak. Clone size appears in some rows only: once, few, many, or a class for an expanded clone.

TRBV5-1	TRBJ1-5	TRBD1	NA	TGCGCCAGCAGCTCCGGACAGGGGAATCAGCCCCAGCATTTT	CASSSGQGNQPQHF
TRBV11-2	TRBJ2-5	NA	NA	TGTGCCAGCAGCTTAAGAGACTATCAAGAGACCCAGTACTTC	CASSLRDYQETQYF
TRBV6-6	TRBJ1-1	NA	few	TGTGCCAGCAGCCGAACAGCTACTGAAGCTTTCTTT	CASSRTATEAFF
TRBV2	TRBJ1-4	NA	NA	TGTGCCAGCAGGGAGACCGGGACTAAAATGGAAAAACTGTTTTTT	CASRETGTKMEKLFF
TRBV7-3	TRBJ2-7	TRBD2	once	TGTGCCAGCAGCTTAAGCCAGCGGGGCTACGAGCAGTACTTC	CASSLSQRGYEQYF
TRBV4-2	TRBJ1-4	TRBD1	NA	TGTGCCAGCAGCCAAGCCGGGACAGGGAATGCGGCTGAAAAACTGTTTTTT	CASSQAGTGNAAEKLFF
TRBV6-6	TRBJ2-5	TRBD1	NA	TGTGCCAGCAGTTACAGGTCTACAGGGGAAGAGACCCAGTACTTC	CASSYRSTGEETQYF
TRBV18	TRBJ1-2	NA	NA	TGTGCCAGCTCACCTCTCCCGGATCCGGGGTTGGGTCGGGGCTACACCTTC	CASSPLPDPGLGRGYTF
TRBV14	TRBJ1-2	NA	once	TGTGCCAGCAGCCAATTTGGGGGCGGCTATGGCTACACCTTC	CASSQFGGGYGYTF
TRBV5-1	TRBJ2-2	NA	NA	TGCGCCAGCAGCTTGGCCCAGGGGACCGGGGAGCTGTTTTTT	CASSLAQGTGELFF
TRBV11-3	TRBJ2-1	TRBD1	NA	TGTGCCGGCAGCCGGAGGACAGGGGCCTACAATGAGCAGTTCTTC	CAGSRRTGAYNEQFF
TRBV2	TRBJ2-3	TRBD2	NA	TGTGCCAGCAGTGCCGGGGGGGGGCCTCGGACGCAGTATTTT	CASSAGGGPRTQYF
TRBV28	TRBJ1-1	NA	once	TGTGCCAGCAGCCCAGCCGGGGGTGGAAACACTGAAGCTTTCTTT	CASSPAGGGNTEAFF
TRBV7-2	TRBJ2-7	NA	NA	TGTGCCAGCAGCTACGCCGGGACATTAGCCTACGAGCAGTACTTC	CASSYAGTLAYEQYF
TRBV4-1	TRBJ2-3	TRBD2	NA	TGCGCCAGCAGCCAGGGGAGGGTAGCGGGGGGCCGCACAGATACGCAGTATTTT	CASSQGRVAGGRTDTQYF
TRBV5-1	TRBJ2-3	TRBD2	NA	TGCGCCAGCAGCTTGACTAAGCGGGGGGGCCTGGGCACAGATACGCAGTATTTT	CASSLTKRGGLGTDTQYF
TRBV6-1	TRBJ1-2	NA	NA	TGTGCCAGCAGTGAAAGTGTCGGACAGTCATGGAGTTATGGCTACACCTTC	CASSESVGQSWSYGYTF
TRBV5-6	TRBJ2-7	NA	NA	TGTGCCAGCAGTTTACAGGCCCCCTACGAGCAGTACTTC	CASSLQAPYEQYF
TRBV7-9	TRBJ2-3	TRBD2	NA	TGTGCCAGCAGCCAGGGACTAGCGGTCACAGATACGCAGTATTTT	CASSQGLAVTDTQYF
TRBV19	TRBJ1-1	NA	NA	TGTGCCAGTAGGCCTGTTGGGGCTCAGGGAACTGAAGCTTTCTTT	CASRPVGAQGTEAFF
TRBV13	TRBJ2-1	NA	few	TGTGCCAGCAGCTTAGGACGAGGGAAGCAGTTCTTC	CASSLGRGKQFF
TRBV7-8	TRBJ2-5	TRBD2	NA	TGTGCCAGCAGCCCCGGGACTAGCGGGGACCTAGAGACCCAGTACTTC	CASSPGTSGDLETQYF
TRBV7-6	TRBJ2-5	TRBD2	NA	TGTGCCAGCGAGTCGGGGCAGCGGGGTGAGACCCAGTACTTC	CASESGQRGETQYF
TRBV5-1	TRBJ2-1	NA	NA	TGCGCCAGCAGTTCCCTAACCCCCAATGAGCAGTTCTTC	CASSSLTPNEQFF
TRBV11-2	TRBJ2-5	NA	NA	TGTGCCAGCAGCCGAGACACCCGGGAGACCCAGTACTTC	CASSRDTRETQYF
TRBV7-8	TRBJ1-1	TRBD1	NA	TGTGCCAGCAGCCGAGGGGCGGCCAGGGGGTTCACTGAAGCTTTCTTT	CASSRGAARGFTEAFF
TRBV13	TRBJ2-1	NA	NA	TGTGCCAGCAGCACCGAAGGGGTCGAGCAGTTCTTC	CASSTEGVEQFF
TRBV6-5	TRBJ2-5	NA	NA	TGTGCCAGCAGTTACTCGAGACAGTACCAAGAGACCCAGTACTTC	CASSYSRQYQETQYF
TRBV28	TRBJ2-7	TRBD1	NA	TGTGCCAGCAGTACCGGGACAGGGGGCTTTTACGAGCAGTACTTC	CASSTGTGGFYEQYF
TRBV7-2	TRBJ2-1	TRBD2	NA	TGTGCCAGCAGCTTAGCGTTTAGCGGGGGGTATAATGAGCAGTTCTTC	CASSLAFSGGYNEQFF
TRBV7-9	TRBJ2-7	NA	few	TGTGCCAGCAGCTTGCCCGGCTCCTACGAGCAGTACTTC	CASSLPGSYEQYF
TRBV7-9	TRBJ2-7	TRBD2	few	TGTGCCAGCAGCCCCGCCGGACTAGCGGTTACCTACGAGCAGTACTTC	CASSPAGLAVTYEQYF
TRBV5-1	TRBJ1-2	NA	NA	TGCGCCAGCAGCGGGCAGAGTGCGCCAGAAGAATATGGCTACACCTTC	CASSGQSAPEEYGYTF
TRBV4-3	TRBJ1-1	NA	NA	TGCGCCAGCAGGGAGACTGCGATGAACACTGAAGCTTTCTTT	CASRETAMNTEAFF
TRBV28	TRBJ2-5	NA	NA	TGTGCCAGCAGGACTTCGGAGACCCAGTACTTC	CASRTSETQYF
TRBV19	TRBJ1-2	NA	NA	TGTGCCAGCAAAATCACCGGGGTAAACTATGGCTACACCTTC	CASKITGVNYGYTF
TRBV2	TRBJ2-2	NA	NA	TGTGCCAGCAGCGGCGGAGGGAACACCGGGGAGCTGTTTTTT	CASSGGGNTGELFF
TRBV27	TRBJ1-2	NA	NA	TGTGCCAGCGCACCGGGACAAACAAACTATGGCTACACCTTC	CASAPGQTNYGYTF
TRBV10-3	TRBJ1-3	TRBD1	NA	TGTGCCATCAGTGGGCCCACAGGGGCTGGAAACACCATATATTTT	CAISGPTGAGNTIYF
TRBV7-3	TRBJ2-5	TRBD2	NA	TGTGCCAGCAGTTACATAGCGGGGCCAGAGACCCAGTACTTC	CASSYIAGPETQYF
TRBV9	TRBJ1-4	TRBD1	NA	TGTGCCAGCAGCGCCCAGGGGGCAACTAATGAAAAACTGTTTTTT	CASSAQGATNEKLFF
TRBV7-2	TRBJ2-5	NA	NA	TGTGCCAGCAGCTTAGCGCAGGCTGGGACCCAGTACTTC	CASSLAQAGTQYF
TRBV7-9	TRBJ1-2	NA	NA	TGTGCCAGCAGCTTAGACAGGGCTAACTATGGCTACACCTTC	CASSLDRANYGYTF
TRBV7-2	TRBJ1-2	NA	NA	TGTGCCAGCAGCTTCCCGGGGTTCAACTATGGCTACACCTTC	CASSFPGFNYGYTF
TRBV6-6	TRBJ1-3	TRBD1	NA	TGTGCCAGCACTAAAACAGGGGCTGGAAACACCATATATTTT	CASTKTGAGNTIYF
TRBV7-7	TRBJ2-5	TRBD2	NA	TGTGCTAGCAGCTCCGCCGCTAGCGGGGTTGAGACCCAGTACTTC	CASSSAASGVETQYF
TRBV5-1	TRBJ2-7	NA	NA	TGCGCCAGCAGCTTCACGGGGGAGAGCTCCTACGAGCAGTACTTC	CASSFTGESSYEQYF
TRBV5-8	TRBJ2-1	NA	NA	TGTGCCAGCAGCTTGAGAGGAGGTCAATCCTACAATGAGCAGTTCTTC	CASSLRGGQSYNEQFF
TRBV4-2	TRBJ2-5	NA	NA	TGTGCCAGCAGCCAAGAACAACGAGAGACCCAGTACTTC	CASSQEQRETQYF
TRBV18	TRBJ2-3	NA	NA	TGTGCCAGCTCACCAAACGAACTAAGCACAGATACGCAGTATTTT	CASSPNELSTDTQYF
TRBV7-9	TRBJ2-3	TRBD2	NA	TGTGCCAGCAGCCTGGCTAGCGGGGGTGCAGATACGCAGTATTTT	CASSLASGGADTQYF
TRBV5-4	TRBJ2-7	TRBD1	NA	TGTGCCAGCAGCTTGGGAGGGGGCCTATGGGAATACGAGCAGTACTTC	CASSLGGGLWEYEQYF
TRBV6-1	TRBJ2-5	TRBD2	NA	TGTGCCAGCAGCACCGGGACTATTCAAGAGACCCAGTACTTC	CASSTGTIQETQYF
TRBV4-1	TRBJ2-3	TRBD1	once	TGCGCCAGCAGCCTTACAGGGGGGAGCACAGATACGCAGTATTTT	CASSLTGGSTDTQYF
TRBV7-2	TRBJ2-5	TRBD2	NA	TGTGCCAGCAGCCTCAGACTAGCGGGGGGAGGGGAGACCCAGTACTTC	CASSLRLAGGGETQYF
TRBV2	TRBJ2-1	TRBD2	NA	TGTGCCAGCAGGGGACTAGCGGGGGCCTCCTACAATGAGCAGTTCTTC	CASRGLAGASYNEQFF
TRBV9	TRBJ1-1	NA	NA	TGTGCCAGCAGCGTCAGGGGACACTCGAACACTGAAGCTTTCTTT	CASSVRGHSNTEAFF
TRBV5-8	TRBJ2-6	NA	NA	TGTGCCAGCAGCCGGCAGGTTTCTGGGGCCAACGTCCTGACTTTC	CASSRQVSGANVLTF
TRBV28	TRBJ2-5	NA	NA	TGTGCCACCCGGACAGATCTGCCCTTAGAAGAGACCCAGTACTTC	CATRTDLPLEETQYF